This T cell receptor beta chain derives from a study of response to subunit inactivated influenza vaccine. V lost 3 bases and J lost 9; bases outside the gene matches: 5. Looked up from germline, CDR1 is DFQATT and CDR2 is SNEGSKA (reference sequence). The CDR3 is made up of 12 amino acids. From the RT-PCR reads, TCRdb called clonotypes with MiXCR, one entry per CDR3 protein. In the table there are some 600,000 distinct CDR3 sequences, roughly 15% of which are singletons. This clonotype was sampled from a man between 50 and 59 years old who received an inactivated influenza vaccine. Sequenced here: PBMCs from blood, sampled about 14 days before vaccination. This sequence joins TRBV20-1 and TRBJ2-1; 7 bases match TRBD1. The CDR3 here is CSARGQSFEQFF. The DNA of the CDR3 is TGCAGTGCTAGGGGACAGTCCTTTGAGCAGTTCTTC.